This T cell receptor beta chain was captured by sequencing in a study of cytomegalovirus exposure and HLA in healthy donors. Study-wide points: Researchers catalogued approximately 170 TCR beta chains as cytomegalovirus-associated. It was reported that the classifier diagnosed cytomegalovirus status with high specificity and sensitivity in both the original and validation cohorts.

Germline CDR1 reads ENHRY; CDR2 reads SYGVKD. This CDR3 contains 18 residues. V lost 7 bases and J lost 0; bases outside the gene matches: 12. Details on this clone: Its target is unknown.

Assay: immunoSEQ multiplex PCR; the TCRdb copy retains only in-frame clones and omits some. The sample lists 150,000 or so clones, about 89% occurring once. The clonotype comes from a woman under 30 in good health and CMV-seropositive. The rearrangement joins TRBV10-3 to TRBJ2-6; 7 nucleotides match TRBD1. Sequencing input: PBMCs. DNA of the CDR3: TGTGCCATCATGAGGGCAGGGACAGCGAGCTCTGGGGCCAACGTCCTGACTTTC. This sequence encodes CAIMRAGTASSGANVLTF.